The clone carrying this T cell receptor beta chain was seen a handful of times. Its antigen is currently unknown. The data stem from a study of somatic mutations in cytotoxic T cells in rheumatoid arthritis. Background on the study: In some cases, T-cell populations stained with V beta antibodies were flow-sorted at nearly 100% purity, and these included V beta1+ cells sequenced for TCRB.

The CDR3 covers 15 residues. Germline V gene lookup returns CDR1 LNHDA and CDR2 SQIVND (reference sequence). The V end was cut by 3 bases, the J end by 0 bases, with 12 bases between. Study findings and constraints: No multiple-comparison adjustment was applied to the slight TRBV07 underrepresentation in rheumatoid arthritis patients.

Assay: immunoSEQ multiplex PCR; the TCRdb copy retains only in-frame clones and omits some. Here the sample spans around 12,000 clones, 70% to 80% being singletons. Sequencing input: CD8+ T cells sorted from blood. The TCR originated in an adult with rheumatoid arthritis. The V and J genes are TRBV19 and TRBJ2-7; TRBD1 or TRBD2 may be the D gene (5 bases each). Here the CDR3 reads CASSIGHGSSYEQYF. The CDR3, as DNA: TGTGCCAGTAGTATCGGACATGGGAGCTCCTACGAGCAGTACTTC.